This paragraph covers one T cell receptor (beta chain) sequence. Its specificity is unknown. The data were obtained in a study of blood T cells in healthy people across ages. Per the germline V gene, CDR1 is ENHRY and CDR2 is SYGVKD. With 6 bases removed from V and 7 bases from J, the gap between germline ends came to 16 bases. CDR3 length equals 13 residues. A second roughly 7 to 12 cycle PCR used barcoded and J-beta primers. TCRdb analysed the 5' RACE reads with MiXCR anew, one entry per CDR3 protein. The repertoire holds 1.5 million to 2 million distinct CDR3 sequences, with around 40% as singletons. Whole-study results and caveats: Greater diversity and more naive CD4+ cells were seen in long-lived donors than in aged donors.

V gene TRBV10-3 combines with J gene TRBJ2-7; D may be TRBD2 (5 bases). Specimen: blood. This TCR was recovered from a human donor in good health. CDR3 sequence: CAIRVSGRPEQYF. The CDR3 DNA is TGTGCCATCAGGGTCTCTGGGAGACCTGAGCAGTACTTC.